The source of this T cell receptor beta chain is a study of regulatory T cells in long-lasting Graves disease. Germline CDR1 and CDR2: PRHDT and FYEKMQ (reference sequence). The CDR3 length is 14 residues. Trimming removed 5 bases at V and 5 bases at J, with 10 bases between. Libraries of TCR beta came from iRepertoire HTBI primers plus Arm-PCR of CDR3 regions. Using its own MiXCR run on the multiplex PCR reads, TCRdb lists one record per CDR3 protein. The sample lists 350,000 to 500,000 distinct CDR3 sequences, 14% occurring once. The time point denotes: newly diagnosed GD, antithyroid drugs for less than 3 months. Following extraction of RNA from PBMCs, that RNA was used to make the TCR library. The data also belong to a second study, concerning T cells in Graves' hyperthyroidism and ophthalmopathy.

The receptor was isolated from a woman in her fifties or sixties with Graves disease. This specimen was peripheral blood mononuclear cells (PBMCs), taken at new diagnosis, from a patient treated with antithyroid drugs. The chain combines TRBV13 with TRBJ1-6, with D possibly TRBD1 on 5 matching bases. CDR3 in DNA: TGTGCCAGCAGCCATGGGACCGATAATTCACCCCTCCACTTT. Its translation is CASSHGTDNSPLHF.